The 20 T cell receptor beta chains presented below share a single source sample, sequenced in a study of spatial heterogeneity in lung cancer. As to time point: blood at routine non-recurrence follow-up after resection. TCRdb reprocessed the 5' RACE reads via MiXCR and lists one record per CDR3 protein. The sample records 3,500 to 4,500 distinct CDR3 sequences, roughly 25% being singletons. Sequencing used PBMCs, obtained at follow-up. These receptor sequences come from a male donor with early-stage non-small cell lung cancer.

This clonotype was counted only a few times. Written as DNA, the CDR3 is TGTGCCAGCAGCGAGACCAGGGGGGGCGAGCAGTACTTC. Protein: CASSETRGGEQYF. The chain couples TRBV11-2 to TRBJ2-7, with D perhaps assigned TRBD1 or TRBD2 (7 bases each). The germline CDR1 and CDR2 sequences are SGHAT and FQNNGV. The CDR3 has 13 residues. V was shortened by 5 bases and J by 6 bases, with 14 bases between the two germline ends.

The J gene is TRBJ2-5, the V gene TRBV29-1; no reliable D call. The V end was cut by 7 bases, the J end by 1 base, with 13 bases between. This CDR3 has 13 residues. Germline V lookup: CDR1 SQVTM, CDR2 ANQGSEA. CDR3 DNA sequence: TGCAGCGCCGAAGTCGGGTTCCAAGAGACCCAGTACTTC. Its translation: CSAEVGFQETQYF.

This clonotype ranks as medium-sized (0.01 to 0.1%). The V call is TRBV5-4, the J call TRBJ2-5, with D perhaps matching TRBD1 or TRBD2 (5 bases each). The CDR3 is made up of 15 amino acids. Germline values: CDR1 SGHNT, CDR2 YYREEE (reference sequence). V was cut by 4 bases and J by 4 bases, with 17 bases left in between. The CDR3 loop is CASSPGLGQLETQYF. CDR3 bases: TGTGCCAGCAGCCCGGGGTTGGGGCAACTAGAGACCCAGTACTTC. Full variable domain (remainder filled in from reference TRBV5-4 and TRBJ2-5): ETGVTQSPTHLIKTRGQQVTLRCSSQSGHNTVSWYQQALGQGPQFIFQYYREEENGRGNFPPRFSGLQFPNYSSELNVNALELDDSALYLCASSPGLGQLETQYFGPGTRLLVL.

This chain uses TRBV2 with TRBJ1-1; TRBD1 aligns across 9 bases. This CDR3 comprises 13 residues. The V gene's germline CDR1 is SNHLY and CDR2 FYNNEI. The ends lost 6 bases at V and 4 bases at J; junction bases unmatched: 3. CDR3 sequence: CASRADRGTEAFF. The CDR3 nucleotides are TGTGCCAGCAGAGCGGACAGGGGCACTGAAGCTTTCTTT.

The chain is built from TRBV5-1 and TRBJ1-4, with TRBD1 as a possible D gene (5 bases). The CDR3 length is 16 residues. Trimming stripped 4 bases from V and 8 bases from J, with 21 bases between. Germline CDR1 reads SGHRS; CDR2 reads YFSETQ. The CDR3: CASSGQLGPGMEKLFF. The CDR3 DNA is TGCGCCAGCAGCGGACAATTAGGGCCCGGGATGGAAAAACTGTTTTTT.

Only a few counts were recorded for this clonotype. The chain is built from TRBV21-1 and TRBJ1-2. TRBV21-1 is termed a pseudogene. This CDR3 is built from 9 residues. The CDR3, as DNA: TGTGCCAGGGTGTATGGCTACACCTTC. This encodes CARVYGYTF.

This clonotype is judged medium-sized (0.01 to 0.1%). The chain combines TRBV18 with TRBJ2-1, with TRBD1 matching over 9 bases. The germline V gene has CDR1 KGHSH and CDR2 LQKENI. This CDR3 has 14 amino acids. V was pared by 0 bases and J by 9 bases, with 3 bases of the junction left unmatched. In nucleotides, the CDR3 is TGTGCCAGCTCACCACCGGGACAGGGTAGTGAGCAGTTCTTC. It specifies CASSPPGQGSEQFF.

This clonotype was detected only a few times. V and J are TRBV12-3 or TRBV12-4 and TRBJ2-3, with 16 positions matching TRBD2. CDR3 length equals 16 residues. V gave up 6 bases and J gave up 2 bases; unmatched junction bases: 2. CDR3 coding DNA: TGTGCCAGCAGCGGGACTAGCGGGGGGGCCACAGATACGCAGTATTTT. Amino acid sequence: CASSGTSGGATDTQYF.

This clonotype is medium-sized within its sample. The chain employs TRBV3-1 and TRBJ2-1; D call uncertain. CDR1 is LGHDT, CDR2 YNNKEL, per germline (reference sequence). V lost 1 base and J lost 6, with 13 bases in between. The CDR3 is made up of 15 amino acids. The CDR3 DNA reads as TGTGCCAGCAGCCAAGGGAAAGGGCTGGGCAATGAGCAGTTCTTC. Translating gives CASSQGKGLGNEQFF.

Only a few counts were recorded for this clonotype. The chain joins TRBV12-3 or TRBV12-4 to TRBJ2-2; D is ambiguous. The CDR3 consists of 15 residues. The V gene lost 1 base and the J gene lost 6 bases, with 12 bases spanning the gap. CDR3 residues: CASSLVTGRPGELFF. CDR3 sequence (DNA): TGTGCCAGCAGTTTAGTAACCGGACGCCCCGGGGAGCTGTTTTTT.

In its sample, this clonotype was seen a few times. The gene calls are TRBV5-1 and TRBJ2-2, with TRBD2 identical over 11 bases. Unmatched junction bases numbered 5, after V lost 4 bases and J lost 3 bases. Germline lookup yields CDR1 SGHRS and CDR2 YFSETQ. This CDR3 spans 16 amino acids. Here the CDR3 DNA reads TGCGCCAGCAGCCAGGGACTAGCGGACCACACCGGGGAGCTGTTTTTT. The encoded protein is CASSQGLADHTGELFF.

The CDR3 DNA is TGTGCCAGTAGGGCGGTAGCGGTCTCTGAGCAGTTCTTC. Translating it yields CASRAVAVSEQFF. V gene TRBV19 combines with J gene TRBJ2-1, with D perhaps TRBD2 (6 bases). There are 13 residues in the CDR3. Germline V gives CDR1 LNHDA, CDR2 SQIVND (reference sequence). V was shortened by 6 bases and J by 9 bases, with 15 bases between the two germline ends.

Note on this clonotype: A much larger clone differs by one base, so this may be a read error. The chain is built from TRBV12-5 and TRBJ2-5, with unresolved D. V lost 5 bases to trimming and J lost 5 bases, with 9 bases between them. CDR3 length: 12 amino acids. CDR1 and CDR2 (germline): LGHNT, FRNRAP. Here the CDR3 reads CASGPIGETQYF. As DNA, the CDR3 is TGTGCTAGTGGTCCTATCGGGGAGACCCAGTACTTC.

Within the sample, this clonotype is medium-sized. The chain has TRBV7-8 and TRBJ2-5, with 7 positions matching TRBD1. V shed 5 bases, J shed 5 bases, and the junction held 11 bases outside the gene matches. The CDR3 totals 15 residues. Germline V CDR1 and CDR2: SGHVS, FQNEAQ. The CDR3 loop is CASSPRGRGVETQYF. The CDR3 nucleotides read TGTGCCAGCAGCCCTAGGGGGCGCGGTGTGGAGACCCAGTACTTC. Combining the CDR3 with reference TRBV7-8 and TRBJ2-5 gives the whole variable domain GAGVSQSPRYKVAKRGQDVALRCDPISGHVSLFWYQQALGQGPEFLTYFQNEAQLDKSGLPSDRFFAERPEGSVSTLKIQRTQQEDSAVYLCASSPRGRGVETQYFGPGTRLLVL.

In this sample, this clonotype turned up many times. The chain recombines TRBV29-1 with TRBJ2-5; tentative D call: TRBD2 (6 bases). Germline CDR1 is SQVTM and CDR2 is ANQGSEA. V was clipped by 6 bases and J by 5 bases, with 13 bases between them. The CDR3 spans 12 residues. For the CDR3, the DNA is TGCAGCGTGGGGAGCGGGCTCGAGACCCAGTACTTC. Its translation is CSVGSGLETQYF.

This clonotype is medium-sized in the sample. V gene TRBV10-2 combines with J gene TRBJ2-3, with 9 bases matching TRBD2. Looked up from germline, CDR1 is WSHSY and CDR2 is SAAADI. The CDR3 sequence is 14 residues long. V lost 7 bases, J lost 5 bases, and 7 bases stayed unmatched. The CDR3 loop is CASTSLAGLDTQYF. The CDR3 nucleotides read TGCGCCAGCACCTCACTAGCGGGTCTAGATACGCAGTATTTT.

CDR3 DNA sequence: TGCGCCAGCAGTGAGTCGGGGTCGTCTGGAAACACCATATATTTT. This codes for CASSESGSSGNTIYF. The genes are TRBV10-2 and TRBJ1-3; D is unresolved. V was pared by 0 bases and J by 1 base, with 7 bases between. CDR3 length: 15 residues. The germline V gene has CDR1 WSHSY and CDR2 SAAADI.

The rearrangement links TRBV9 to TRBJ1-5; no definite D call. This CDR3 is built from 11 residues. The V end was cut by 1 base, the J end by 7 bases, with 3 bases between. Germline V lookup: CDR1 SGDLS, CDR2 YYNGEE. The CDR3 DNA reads TGTGCCAGCAGCGTAAACCAGCCCCAGCATTTT. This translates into CASSVNQPQHF. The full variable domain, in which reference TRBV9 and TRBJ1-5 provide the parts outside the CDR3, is DSGVTQTPKHLITATGQRVTLRCSPRSGDLSVYWYQQSLDQGLQFLIQYYNGEERAKGNILERFSAQQFPDLHSELNLSSLELGDSALYFCASSVNQPQHFGDGTRLSIL.

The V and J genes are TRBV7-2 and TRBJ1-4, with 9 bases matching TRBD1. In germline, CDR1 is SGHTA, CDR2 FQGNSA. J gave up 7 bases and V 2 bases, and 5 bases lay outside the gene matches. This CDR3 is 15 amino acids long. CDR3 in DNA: TGTGCCAGCAGCTTACAGGACAGGGGTAGTGAAAAACTGTTTTTT. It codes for CASSLQDRGSEKLFF.

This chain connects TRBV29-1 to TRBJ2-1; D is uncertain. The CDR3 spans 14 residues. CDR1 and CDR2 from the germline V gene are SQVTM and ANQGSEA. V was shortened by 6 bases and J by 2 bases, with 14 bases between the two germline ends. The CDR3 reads CSVRSAIPYNEQFF. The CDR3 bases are TGCAGCGTACGGTCGGCGATACCCTACAATGAGCAGTTCTTC.